This passage covers 15 T cell receptor beta chains from one sample sequenced in a study of T cell clonality in common variable immunodeficiency. Repertoires were generated with immunoSEQ multiplex PCR, while TCRdb's copy carries only in-frame clones and drops some. Observed in the sample are 25,000 to 30,000 clones, none of them singletons. No antigen has been assigned to these receptors. Study conclusions and caveats: In common variable immunodeficiency, TCR beta chains reportedly carried fewer deletions and N-nucleotide insertions.

The specimen was peripheral blood mononuclear cells. The receptor source for this set is a human donor with common variable immunodeficiency.

This clone has only a few counts. The sequence runs out 3 residues before the end of the CDR3; the remainder is reconstructed from the germline J gene. V usage is TRBV4-2 and J usage is TRBJ2-7, with TRBD1 matching over 10 bases. CDR1 is LGHNA, CDR2 YNFKEQ, per germline. Trimming at V came to 4 bases and at J to 2 bases, leaving 11 bases not matched to a gene. The CDR3 is 17 residues long. The part of the CDR3 DNA that was read is TGTGCCAGCAGCCCCAAGGGTAGAGGGACAGGGGCCTACGAG. Amino acid sequence: CASSPKGRGTGAYE. The complete CDR3 reads CASSPKGRGTGAYEQYF.

In the case of this clone: The DNA ends 3 residues before the CDR3 does, and the rest of the CDR3 is filled in from the germline J gene. The genes are TRBV19 and TRBJ1-2; D call uncertain. Germline V gene lookup returns CDR1 LNHDA and CDR2 SQIVND (reference sequence). V was clipped by 3 bases and J by 3 bases, with 8 bases between them. CDR3 length equals 13 residues. The CDR3 spells CASSMNGYYGYTF. Incomplete CDR3 DNA: TGTGCCAGTAGTATGAACGGGTACTATGGC.

The CDR3 region is CASNWAGGPYNEQFF. The CDR3 bases that were read are TGTGCCAGCAACTGGGCGGGAGGGCCCTACAATGAG. The chain carries TRBV7-3 and TRBJ2-1, with 9 bases matching TRBD2. From the germline J gene comes the end of the CDR3, since the read stops 3 residues before it. The CDR3 runs 15 residues. The ends lost 7 bases at V and 2 bases at J; junction bases unmatched: 6. CDR1 is SGHTA, CDR2 FQGTGA, per germline.

At least ten counts were recorded for this clone. The sequence runs out 3 residues before the end of the CDR3; the remainder is reconstructed from the germline J gene. The chain combines TRBV19 with TRBJ2-7, with 10 nucleotides matching TRBD1. The germline CDR1 and CDR2 sequences are LNHDA and SQIVND (reference sequence). This CDR3 is 15 amino acids long. The V and J ends lost 4 bases and 1 base, in that order; junction bases with no gene match: 4. CDR3 bases read: TGTGCCAGTAGTACTCGGGACAGGGGATCCTACGAG. Its protein product is CASSTRDRGSYE. The full CDR3 is CASSTRDRGSYEQYF.

This clone was recorded at least ten times. The read halts 3 residues ahead of the CDR3 end, with the missing end drawn from the germline J gene. The same CDR3 can be traced to other DNA sequences in this sample. The chain recombines TRBV2 with TRBJ1-1; 7 bases match TRBD1. Germline CDR1 and CDR2: SNHLY and FYNNEI. With V trimmed by 6 bases and J by 1 base, 5 bases remained unmatched. This CDR3 is built from 14 residues. Here the CDR3 reads CASSQTGRNTEAFF. CDR3 DNA (partial): TGTGCCAGCAGCCAGACAGGGAGGAACACTGAA.

This clone was counted ten times or more. From the germline J gene comes the end of the CDR3, since the read stops 3 residues before it. The chain combines TRBV30 with TRBJ1-3; D possibly corresponds to TRBD1 (6 bases). Germline lookup yields CDR1 GTSNPN and CDR2 SVGIG (reference sequence). Between the trimmed V and J ends, which lost 7 bases and 5 bases, there was a span of 12 bases. The CDR3 loop spans 12 amino acids. CDR3 amino acids: CAYRETRNTIYF. CDR3 DNA (partial): TGTGCCTACAGGGAGACTAGAAACACC.

This clone was seen repeatedly, ten times or more. The read comes to an end 3 residues before the CDR3 does, leaving the germline J gene to fill in the end. The chain couples TRBV19 to TRBJ1-1; D is unresolved. Germline V gene lookup returns CDR1 LNHDA and CDR2 SQIVND (reference sequence). Trimming cost V 1 base and J 4 bases, with 10 bases left between them. The CDR3 is 14 amino acids. The CDR3 region is CASSIAQESTEAFF. The DNA read from the CDR3 is TGTGCCAGTAGTATAGCTCAGGAGAGCACTGAA.

This clone showed up many times. The CDR3 end falls 3 residues outside the read, so it is completed with the germline J gene. The chain has TRBV18 and TRBJ2-1; 10 bases align to TRBD2. Germline lookup yields CDR1 KGHSH and CDR2 LQKENI. The V segment lost 2 bases and the J segment 5 bases; nucleotides outside the gene matches: 6. The CDR3 length is 16 residues. CDR3 loop: CASSPFNLAGDNEQFF. CDR3 bases read: TGTGCCAGCTCACCATTTAACCTAGCGGGAGACAATGAG.

This clone was detected many times. The read ends 3 residues shy of where the CDR3 ends; the end is completed using the germline J gene. This chain links TRBV5-1 with TRBJ1-2, with unresolved D. CDR1 and CDR2 from the germline V gene are SGHRS and YFSETQ. This CDR3 comprises 14 residues. Between the trimmed V and J ends, which lost 4 bases and 3 bases, there was a span of 13 bases. The CDR3 sequence is CASSPDMRDYGYTF. Partial CDR3 DNA: TGCGCCAGCAGCCCGGATATGAGGGACTATGGC.

This clone was recorded many times. The read finishes 3 residues shy of the CDR3 end, and the germline J gene is used to complete it. The chain combines TRBV5-1 with TRBJ1-5, with TRBD1 matching over 7 bases. Germline V gives CDR1 SGHRS, CDR2 YFSETQ. The CDR3 loop spans 13 amino acids. The junction had 6 bases not matched to a gene; V was cut back by 8 bases and J by 4 bases. The CDR3 here is CASSGQPNQPQHF. The DNA read from the CDR3 is TGCGCCAGTTCGGGACAGCCAAATCAGCCC.

As for this clone: The read ends 3 residues before the CDR3 terminus; that terminus is restored from the germline J gene. This chain links TRBV5-1 with TRBJ2-5; 8 positions agree with TRBD2. Germline V gene sequence: CDR1 SGHRS, CDR2 YFSETQ. The CDR3 sequence is 17 residues long. Unmatched junction bases numbered 12, after V lost 0 bases and J lost 5 bases. The CDR3 DNA, read in part, is TGCGCCAGCAGCTTGGCGGTAGCGGGACTCCCATGGGAGACC. Its protein product is CASSLAVAGLPWET. The complete CDR3 sequence is CASSLAVAGLPWETQYF. Using reference TRBV5-1 and TRBJ2-5 for the parts outside the CDR3, the full variable domain is KAGVTQTPRYLIKTRGQQVTLSCSPISGHRSVSWYQQTPGQGLQFLFEYFSETQRNKGNFPGRFSGRQFSNSRSEMNVSTLELGDSALYLCASSLAVAGLPWETQYFGPGTRLLVL.

This clone was detected many times. The read is 3 residues too short to cover the CDR3 end, so that end is filled in from the germline J gene. This same CDR3 is encoded by further DNA sequences in the sample. The chain combines TRBV20-1 with TRBJ2-1; 11 nucleotides agree with TRBD2. J was trimmed by 5 bases and V by 6 bases; bases with no gene match: 6. This CDR3 is built from 14 residues. CDR1 DFQATT and CDR2 SNEGSKA come from the germline V gene (reference sequence). Partial CDR3 DNA: TGCAGTGCCCTTAGCGGGAGGGCGAACAATGAG. Encoded protein: CSALSGRANNE. The entire CDR3 protein is CSALSGRANNEQFF.

This clone was counted a few times. The CDR3 goes on 3 residues after the read ends, and that part is filled in from the germline J gene. V usage is TRBV19 and J usage is TRBJ2-5, with TRBD2 as a possible D gene (6 bases). Trimming took off 1 base at V and 5 bases at J, with 14 bases between the two ends. The CDR3 has 15 residues. Germline V gives CDR1 LNHDA, CDR2 SQIVND (reference sequence). CDR3 loop: CASSIAGGNGETQYF. CDR3 DNA (partial): TGTGCCAGTAGTATAGCCGGCGGGAATGGGGAGACC.

This clone appeared a few times. The missing CDR3 end, 3 residues past where the read stops, is filled in from the germline J gene. V is TRBV18 and J is TRBJ1-3, with 9 bases lining up with TRBD1. In germline, CDR1 is KGHSH, CDR2 LQKENI. This CDR3 is 15 amino acids long. J was trimmed by 4 bases and V by 4 bases; bases with no gene match: 5. CDR3 region: CASSRDRVDGNTIYF. The DNA read from the CDR3 is TGTGCCAGCTCACGGGACAGGGTGGACGGAAACACC.

This clone showed up many times. The read ends 3 residues early relative to the CDR3; the germline J gene fills the gap. The chain combines TRBV5-1 with TRBJ2-7; perhaps TRBD1 as D (5 bases). Per germline, CDR1 SGHRS and CDR2 YFSETQ. V was pared by 1 base and J by 6 bases, with 14 bases between. This CDR3 has 14 residues. CDR3 bases read: TGCGCCAGCAGCTTGCGCAGGGAAGTGGGCGAG. This codes for CASSLRREVGE. The whole CDR3 protein reads CASSLRREVGEQYF.